This T cell receptor beta chain was identified during a study of T cells after yellow fever vaccination. Study-wide results and limits: Secondary responses were weaker yet peaked faster, day 5 versus 15. Subsequent booster samples again held most clones from primary vaccination (roughly 96% CD4, approximately 85% CD8).

TCRdb independently ran MiXCR on the 5' RACE reads; one entry per CDR3 protein. The sample includes about 330,000 distinct CDR3 sequences, 4.1% seen only once; the top ten take under 30%. This clonotype was recorded at least ten times. Its matching antigen is unknown. Trimming stripped 5 bases from V and 2 bases from J, with 13 bases between. Germline V CDR1 and CDR2: SGHTA, FQGNSA. The CDR3 contains 15 residues. This TCR derives from a man between 18 and 35 years old who received the YFV17D yellow fever vaccine. Sequenced material: PBMCs, taken 5 days after the yellow fever booster vaccination. The V and J genes are TRBV7-2 and TRBJ2-1, with unresolved D. The CDR3 coding sequence is TGTGCCAGCAGCCCCCTCTTAGGCGCCTACAATGAGCAGTTCTTC. As protein: CASSPLLGAYNEQFF.